The clone carrying this TCR beta chain was detected only a few times. The data are from a study of blood T cell repertoires in COVID-19. Turning to the study itself: Donors in the United States, Italy and Spain gave samples during acute or convalescent COVID-19. PBMCs, B-cell-depleted T cells, or T cells were the source of the cDNA or gDNA that made up the material.

Produced via immunoSEQ multiplex PCR; TCRdb's table is partial and in-frame only. The sample yields 250,000 to 350,000 clones, approximately 88% seen once. In germline, CDR1 is MDHEN, CDR2 SYDVKM. There are 13 residues in the CDR3. Trimming removed 5 bases from V and 2 bases from J, with 10 bases in between. Sequencing was performed on peripheral blood. This receptor was taken from a woman aged 40-49 years who had recovered from COVID-19. The chain couples TRBV28 to TRBJ2-7; a possible D gene is TRBD1 (5 bases). The CDR3 nucleotides are TGTGCCAGCAGTCGACAGCCCGCCTACGAGCAGTACTTC. The encoded protein is CASSRQPAYEQYF.